One and the same sample provided the 21 T cell receptor beta chains below, sequenced in a study of blood T cell repertoires in COVID-19 (dated by TCRdb to the early 2020s). The library was produced with the immunoSEQ multiplex PCR assay. This is the immuneACCESS table as TCRdb keeps it, with only in-frame sequences that have V and J called. A part of the clones is gone; compared with another copy, unresolved V genes explain less than half, and the rest is unexplained. The sample includes about 18,000 clones, with around 90% observed a single time. About 16% of the sample comes from the top ten. Sample: peripheral blood. Receptor source: a human donor in a cohort sampled during active COVID-19.

The chain links TRBV9 to TRBJ1-2; D possibly corresponds to TRBD1 (6 bases). Per germline, CDR1 SGDLS and CDR2 YYNGEE. The V and J ends lost 0 bases and 8 bases respectively, with 17 bases between them. This CDR3 region has 15 residues. The CDR3 nucleotides read TGTGCCAGCAGCGTAGCTGGTCCCACAGGGTTGGGCTACACCTTC. It encodes CASSVAGPTGLGYTF.

The rearrangement joins TRBV18 to TRBJ1-2, with 7 bases matching TRBD1. CDR1 is KGHSH and CDR2 is LQKENI in the germline V gene. The V and J ends lost 2 bases and 6 bases, in that order; junction bases with no gene match: 9. The CDR3 extends over 15 amino acids. The CDR3 sequence is CASSPRQGSLDGYTF. Here the CDR3 DNA reads TGTGCCAGCTCACCAAGACAGGGCTCTTTGGATGGCTACACCTTC.

This clone was found once. The V gene is TRBV11-2, the J gene TRBJ2-1; D is undetermined. Germline CDR1 and CDR2: SGHAT and FQNNGV. The V end was cut by 5 bases, the J end by 2 bases, with 16 bases between. This CDR3 spans 16 amino acids. The chain's CDR3 is CASSTNAITAYNEQFF. In DNA, the CDR3 is TGTGCCAGCAGCACCAATGCGATAACCGCCTACAATGAGCAGTTCTTC. The complete variable domain, with remaining parts taken from reference TRBV11-2 and TRBJ2-1, reads EAGVAQSPRYKIIEKRQSVAFWCNPISGHATLYWYQQILGQGPKLLIQFQNNGVVDDSQLPKDRFSAERLKGVDSTLKIQPAKLEDSAVYLCASSTNAITAYNEQFFGPGTRLTVL.

The chain joins TRBV5-5 to TRBJ2-3; TRBD1 is a possible D gene (5 bases). This CDR3 has 15 residues. Per germline, CDR1 SGHKS and CDR2 YYEKEE (reference sequence). Trimming shortened V by 0 bases and J by 10 bases, and 18 bases separated the two germline ends. The DNA of the CDR3 is TGTGCCAGCAGCTTGGGTTTGGACAATTTCTTCGCGCAGTATTTT. Protein: CASSLGLDNFFAQYF.

The chain employs TRBV9 and TRBJ2-5; TRBD1 might be the D (5 bases). Germline values: CDR1 SGDLS, CDR2 YYNGEE. V lost 3 bases, J lost 4 bases, and 13 bases lay in between. CDR3 length: 14 residues. In DNA, the CDR3 is TGTGCCAGCAGCGCTTTGGGGCCCGCAGAGACCCAGTACTTC. It codes for CASSALGPAETQYF.

V is TRBV3-1 (or the pseudogene TRBV3-2) and J is TRBJ1-2; TRBD1 matches 7 bases. There are 15 residues in the CDR3. V lost 4 bases, J lost 2 bases, and 7 bases stayed unmatched. CDR1 LGHDT and CDR2 YNNKEL come from the germline V gene (reference sequence). The CDR3 loop is CASSLGDSRNYGYTF. CDR3 sequence (DNA): TGTGCCAGCAGCCTGGGGGACAGCCGCAACTATGGCTACACCTTC.

This sequence joins TRBV7-6 and TRBJ2-5; 8 bases align to TRBD2. CDR3 size: 16 residues. CDR1 SGHVS and CDR2 FNYEAQ come from the germline V gene. With V trimmed by 2 bases and J by 3 bases, 8 bases remained unmatched. The CDR3 is CASSLWVSGTKETQYF. CDR3 in DNA: TGTGCCAGCAGCTTATGGGTTAGCGGGACGAAAGAGACCCAGTACTTC.

This clone is a singleton in its sample. The chain has TRBV15 and TRBJ2-7, with no clear D. CDR1 is LNHNV and CDR2 is YYDKDF in the germline V gene (reference sequence). The length of the CDR3 is 14 residues. V lost 1 base to trimming and J lost 6 bases, with 13 bases between them. The CDR3 sequence: CATSRGPGFGEQYF. The DNA of the CDR3 is TGTGCCACCAGCAGAGGTCCAGGCTTCGGCGAGCAGTACTTC.

The CDR3 nucleotides read TGCGCCAGCAGCTTGGCTCCAGGGGACTACTACGAGCAGTACTTC. Protein sequence: CASSLAPGDYYEQYF. The rearrangement links TRBV5-1 to TRBJ2-7, with D possibly TRBD2 on 7 matching bases. V lost 0 bases and J 3 bases, leaving 13 bases between the germline ends. The germline V gene encodes CDR1 SGHRS and CDR2 YFSETQ. CDR3 length equals 15 residues.

This rearrangement joins TRBV5-3 to TRBJ2-1, with 9 bases that match TRBD2. TRBV5-3 is an open reading frame whose function is uncertain. The CDR3 contains 16 residues. J was trimmed by 4 bases and V by 5 bases; bases with no gene match: 10. For the CDR3, the DNA is TGTGCCAGAAGGCCATGGTCGCGGGAGGGGTACAATGAGCAGTTCTTC. This sequence encodes CARRPWSREGYNEQFF.

The rearrangement uses TRBV6-5 and TRBJ1-2; TRBD1 matches at 7 bases. Losses at the gene ends were 6 bases for V and 4 bases for J; bases not matched to a gene: 5. Germline CDR1 MNHEY, CDR2 SVGAGI. This CDR3 is built from 13 residues. The CDR3 reads CASRDRLGYGYTF. The CDR3 bases are TGTGCCAGCAGGGACAGGTTGGGCTATGGCTACACCTTC.

The rearrangement joins TRBV6-5 to TRBJ2-3, with D possibly matching TRBD1 (6 bases). The CDR3 consists of 13 residues. With 7 bases removed from V and 2 bases from J, the gap between germline ends came to 10 bases. Germline assignment: CDR1 MNHEY and CDR2 SVGAGI. The CDR3 spells CASIDRLTDTQYF. CDR3 coding DNA: TGTGCCAGCATCGACAGGCTCACAGATACGCAGTATTTT.

V usage is TRBV6-2 or TRBV6-3 and J usage is TRBJ2-3; 10 bases fit TRBD1. V shed 2 bases, J shed 3 bases, and the junction held 2 bases outside the gene matches. CDR1 and CDR2 from the germline V gene are MNHEY and SVGEGT. The CDR3 runs 15 residues. In DNA, the CDR3 is TGTGCCAGCAGTTACCGGGACAGGGGAACAGATACGCAGTATTTT. Its translation is CASSYRDRGTDTQYF.

V is TRBV6-6 and J is TRBJ2-7; 10 nucleotides agree with TRBD2. Germline CDR1 and CDR2: MNHNY and SVGAGI (reference sequence). The CDR3 length is 15 residues. With V trimmed by 5 bases and J by 4 bases, 8 bases remained unmatched. This CDR3 is CASSQIGLAEYEQYF. CDR3 DNA: TGTGCCAGCAGTCAGATTGGACTAGCGGAGTACGAGCAGTACTTC.

The chain links TRBV14 to TRBJ1-5, with D possibly matching TRBD1 (5 bases). The V and J ends lost 4 bases and 4 bases respectively, with 8 bases between them. The CDR3 covers 13 residues. Germline V CDR1 and CDR2: SGHDN, FVKESK. DNA for the CDR3: TGTGCCAGCAGCCCGGGACTTAATCAGCCCCAGCATTTT. This codes for CASSPGLNQPQHF.

The rearrangement uses TRBV30 and TRBJ2-7; 8 bases map to TRBD1. Germline trimming cut 3 bases from V and 2 bases from J; bases unmatched to any gene: 6. The germline CDR1 and CDR2 sequences are GTSNPN and SVGIG (reference sequence). The CDR3 runs to 14 residues. This CDR3 is CAWRTTGGTYEQYF. The CDR3 DNA sequence: TGTGCCTGGAGAACCACAGGGGGGACCTACGAGCAGTACTTC.

The CDR3 DNA sequence: TGTGCCAGCAGCCCACAGGGGGCCACAGATACGCAGTATTTT. This codes for CASSPQGATDTQYF. This chain uses TRBV7-9 with TRBJ2-3; TRBD1 matches 9 bases. Germline CDR1 is SEHNR and CDR2 is FQNEAQ (reference sequence). Unmatched junction bases numbered 2, after V lost 5 bases and J lost 2 bases. The CDR3 runs 14 residues.

The CDR3 DNA is TGTGCCAGCAGCGAGATAACCAGACAGGGGGCCAGCACTTATAGCAATCAGCCCCAGCATTTT. It specifies CASSEITRQGASTYSNQPQHF. The chain combines TRBV2 with TRBJ1-5; 10 bases match TRBD1. CDR1 is SNHLY, CDR2 FYNNEI, per germline. The CDR3 has 21 amino acids. The junction had 20 bases not matched to a gene; V was cut back by 6 bases and J by 0 bases. Full variable domain (rest looked up from reference TRBV2 and TRBJ1-5): EPEVTQTPSHQVTQMGQEVILRCVPISNHLYFYWYRQILGQKVEFLVSFYNNEISEKSEIFDDQFSVERPDGSNFTLKIRSTKLEDSAMYFCASSEITRQGASTYSNQPQHFGDGTRLSIL.

This chain uses TRBV4-2 with TRBJ1-2, with 10 bases that match TRBD1. The CDR3 is made up of 14 amino acids. Germline lookup yields CDR1 LGHNA and CDR2 YNFKEQ. The V segment lost 1 base and the J segment 8 bases; nucleotides outside the gene matches: 4. The CDR3 DNA reads TGTGCCAGCAGCCAAGCGGGACAGGGGAGCGGCTACACCTTC. Amino acids: CASSQAGQGSGYTF.

This chain connects TRBV5-4 to TRBJ2-1; 10 bases are a match to TRBD2. The germline CDR1 and CDR2 sequences are SGHNT and YYREEE (reference sequence). This CDR3 comprises 16 residues. V trimming: 4 bases; J trimming: 3 bases; junction bases outside the gene matches: 7. This CDR3 reads CASSRGLAANYNEQFF. The CDR3 DNA reads as TGTGCCAGCAGCAGAGGACTAGCGGCCAACTACAATGAGCAGTTCTTC.

The chain is built from TRBV30 and TRBJ1-4, with D possibly matching TRBD1 (6 bases). This CDR3 contains 15 residues. CDR1 GTSNPN and CDR2 SVGIG come from the germline V gene (reference sequence). Between the trimmed V and J ends, which lost 5 bases and 8 bases, there was a span of 21 bases. CDR3 region: CAWLKSTGQREKLFF. DNA for the CDR3: TGTGCCTGGCTTAAATCAACAGGGCAACGAGAAAAACTGTTTTTT. Together with reference TRBV30 and TRBJ1-4, the CDR3 gives the full variable domain: SQTIHQWPATLVQPVGSPLSLECTVEGTSNPNLYWYRQAAGRGLQLLFYSVGIGQISSEVPQNLSASRPQDRQFILSSKKLLLSDSGFYLCAWLKSTGQREKLFFGSGTQLSVL.